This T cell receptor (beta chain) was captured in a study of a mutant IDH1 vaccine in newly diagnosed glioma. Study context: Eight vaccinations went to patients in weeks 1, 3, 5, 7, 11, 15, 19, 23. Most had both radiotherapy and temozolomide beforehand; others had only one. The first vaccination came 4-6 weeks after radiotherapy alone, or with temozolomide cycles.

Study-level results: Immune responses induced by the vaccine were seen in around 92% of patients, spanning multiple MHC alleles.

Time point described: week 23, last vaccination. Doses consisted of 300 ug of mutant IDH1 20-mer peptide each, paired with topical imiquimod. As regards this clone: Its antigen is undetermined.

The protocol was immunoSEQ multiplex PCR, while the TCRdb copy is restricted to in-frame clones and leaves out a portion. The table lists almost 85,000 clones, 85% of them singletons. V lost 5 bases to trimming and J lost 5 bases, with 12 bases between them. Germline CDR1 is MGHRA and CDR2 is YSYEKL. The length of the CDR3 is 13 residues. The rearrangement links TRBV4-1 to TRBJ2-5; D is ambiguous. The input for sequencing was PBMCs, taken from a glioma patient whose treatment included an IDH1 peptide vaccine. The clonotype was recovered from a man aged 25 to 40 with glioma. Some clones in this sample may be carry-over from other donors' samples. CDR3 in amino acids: CASSGSPWETQYF. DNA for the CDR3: TGCGCCAGCAGCGGGTCCCCTTGGGAGACCCAGTACTTC.